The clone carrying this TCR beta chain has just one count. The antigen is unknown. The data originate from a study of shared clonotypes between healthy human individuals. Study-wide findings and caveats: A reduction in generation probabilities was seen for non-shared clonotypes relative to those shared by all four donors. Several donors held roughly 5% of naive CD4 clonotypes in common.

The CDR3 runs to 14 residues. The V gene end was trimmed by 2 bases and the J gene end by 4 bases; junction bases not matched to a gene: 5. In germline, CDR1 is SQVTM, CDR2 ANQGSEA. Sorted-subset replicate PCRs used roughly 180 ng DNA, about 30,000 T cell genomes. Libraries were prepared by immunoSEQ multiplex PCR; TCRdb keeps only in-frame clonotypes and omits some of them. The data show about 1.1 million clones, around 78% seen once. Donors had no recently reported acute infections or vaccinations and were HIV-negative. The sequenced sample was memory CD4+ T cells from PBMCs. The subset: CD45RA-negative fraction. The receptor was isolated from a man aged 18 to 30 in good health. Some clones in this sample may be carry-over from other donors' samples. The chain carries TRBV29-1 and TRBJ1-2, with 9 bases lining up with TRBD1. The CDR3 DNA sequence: TGCAGCGTTGAAAGGACAGGGGTGGCCTATGGCTACACCTTC. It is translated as CSVERTGVAYGYTF.